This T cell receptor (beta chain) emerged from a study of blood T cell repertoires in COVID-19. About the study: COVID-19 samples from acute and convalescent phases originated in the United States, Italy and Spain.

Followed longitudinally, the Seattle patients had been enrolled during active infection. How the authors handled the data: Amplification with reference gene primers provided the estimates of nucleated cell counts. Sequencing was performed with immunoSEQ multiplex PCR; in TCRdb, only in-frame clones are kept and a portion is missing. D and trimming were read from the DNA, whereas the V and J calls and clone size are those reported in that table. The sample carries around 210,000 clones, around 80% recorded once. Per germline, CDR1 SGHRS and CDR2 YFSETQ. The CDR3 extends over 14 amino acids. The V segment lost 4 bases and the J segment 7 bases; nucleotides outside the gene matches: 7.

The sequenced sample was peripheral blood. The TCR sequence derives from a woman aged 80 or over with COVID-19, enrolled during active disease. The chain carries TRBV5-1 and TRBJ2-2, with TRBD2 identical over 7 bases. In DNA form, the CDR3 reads TGCGCCAGCAGCGGGGACTACTCCATCGGGGAGCTGTTTTTT. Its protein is CASSGDYSIGELFF.